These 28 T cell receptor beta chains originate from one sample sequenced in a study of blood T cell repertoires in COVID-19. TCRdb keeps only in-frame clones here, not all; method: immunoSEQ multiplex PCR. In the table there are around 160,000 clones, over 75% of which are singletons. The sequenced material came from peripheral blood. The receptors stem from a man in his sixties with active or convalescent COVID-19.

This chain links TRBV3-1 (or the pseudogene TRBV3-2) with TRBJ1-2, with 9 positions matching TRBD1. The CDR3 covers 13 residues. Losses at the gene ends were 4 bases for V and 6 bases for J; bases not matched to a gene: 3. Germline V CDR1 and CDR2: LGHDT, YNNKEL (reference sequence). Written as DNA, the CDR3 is TGTGCCAGCAGCCCGGACAGGGGAAATGGCTACACCTTC. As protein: CASSPDRGNGYTF.

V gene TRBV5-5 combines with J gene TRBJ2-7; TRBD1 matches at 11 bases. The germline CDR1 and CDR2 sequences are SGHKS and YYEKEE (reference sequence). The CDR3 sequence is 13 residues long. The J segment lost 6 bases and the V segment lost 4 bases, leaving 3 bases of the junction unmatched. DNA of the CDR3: TGTGCCAGCAGCCTAGGGACAGGGGGCGAGCAGTACTTC. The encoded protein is CASSLGTGGEQYF.

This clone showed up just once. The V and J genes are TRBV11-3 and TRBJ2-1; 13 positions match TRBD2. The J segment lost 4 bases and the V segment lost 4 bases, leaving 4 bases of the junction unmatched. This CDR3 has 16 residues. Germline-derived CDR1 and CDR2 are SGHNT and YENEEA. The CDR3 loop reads CASSSGTSGKYNEQFF. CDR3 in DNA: TGTGCCAGCAGCTCAGGGACTAGCGGGAAGTACAATGAGCAGTTCTTC.

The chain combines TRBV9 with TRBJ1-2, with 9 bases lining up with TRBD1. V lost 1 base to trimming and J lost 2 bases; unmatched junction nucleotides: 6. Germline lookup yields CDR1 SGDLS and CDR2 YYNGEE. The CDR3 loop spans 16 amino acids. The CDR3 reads CASSVKGTGLNYGYTF. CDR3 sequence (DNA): TGTGCCAGCAGCGTAAAGGGGACAGGGTTGAACTATGGCTACACCTTC.

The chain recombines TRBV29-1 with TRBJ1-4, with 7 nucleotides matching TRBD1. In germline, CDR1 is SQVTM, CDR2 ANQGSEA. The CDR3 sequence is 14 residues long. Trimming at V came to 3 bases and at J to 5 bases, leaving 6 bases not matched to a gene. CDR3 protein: CSVEVAGGNEKLFF. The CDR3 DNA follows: TGCAGCGTTGAGGTGGCAGGGGGAAATGAAAAACTGTTTTTT.

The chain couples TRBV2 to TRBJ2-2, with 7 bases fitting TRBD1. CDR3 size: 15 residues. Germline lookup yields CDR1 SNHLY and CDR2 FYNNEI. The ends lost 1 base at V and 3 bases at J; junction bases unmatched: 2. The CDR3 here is CASSEGQGHTGELFF. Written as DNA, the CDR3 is TGTGCCAGCAGTGAAGGACAGGGTCACACCGGGGAGCTGTTTTTT.

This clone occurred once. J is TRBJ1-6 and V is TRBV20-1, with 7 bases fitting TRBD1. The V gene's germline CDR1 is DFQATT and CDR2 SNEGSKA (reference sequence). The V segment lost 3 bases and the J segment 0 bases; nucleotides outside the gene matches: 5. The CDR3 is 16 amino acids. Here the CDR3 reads CSASRTGSSYNSPLHF. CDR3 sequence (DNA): TGCAGTGCTAGTCGGACAGGAAGCTCCTATAATTCACCCCTCCACTTT.

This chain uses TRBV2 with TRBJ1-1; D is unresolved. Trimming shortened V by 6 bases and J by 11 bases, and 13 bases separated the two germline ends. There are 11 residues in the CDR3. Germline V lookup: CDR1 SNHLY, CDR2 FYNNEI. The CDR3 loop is CASSQREEAFF. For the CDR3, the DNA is TGTGCCAGCAGCCAACGGGAAGAGGCTTTCTTT.

CDR3 nucleotide sequence: TGTGCCAGCAGTCTCGGCCCGGACTTCTCCTACGAGCAGTACTTC. Its translation: CASSLGPDFSYEQYF. This sequence joins TRBV27 and TRBJ2-7; maybe TRBD2 (5 bases). This CDR3 has 15 residues. Trimming took off 5 bases at V and 0 bases at J, with 14 bases between the two ends. Germline CDR1 MNHEY, CDR2 SMNVEV (reference sequence).

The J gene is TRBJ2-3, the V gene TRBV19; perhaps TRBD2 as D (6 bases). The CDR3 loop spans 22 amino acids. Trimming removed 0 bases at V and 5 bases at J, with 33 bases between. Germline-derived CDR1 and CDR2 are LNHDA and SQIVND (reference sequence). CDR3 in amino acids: CASSIDLGTFHLRLILRDTQYF. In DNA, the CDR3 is TGTGCCAGTAGTATAGATCTCGGGACTTTCCACTTAAGACTGATTTTGAGAGATACGCAGTATTTT.

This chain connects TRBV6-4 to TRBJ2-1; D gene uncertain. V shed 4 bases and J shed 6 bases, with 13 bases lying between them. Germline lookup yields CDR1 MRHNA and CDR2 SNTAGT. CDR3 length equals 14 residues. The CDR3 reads CASSGDSPSNEQFF. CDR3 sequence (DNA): TGTGCCAGCAGTGGTGACTCGCCGAGCAATGAGCAGTTCTTC.

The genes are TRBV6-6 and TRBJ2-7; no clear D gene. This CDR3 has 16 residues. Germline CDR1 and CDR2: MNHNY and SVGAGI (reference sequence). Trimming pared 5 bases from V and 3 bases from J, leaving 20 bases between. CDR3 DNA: TGTGCCAGCAGTAGTACCGGGTCAGACGGCCTCTACGAGCAGTACTTC. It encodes CASSSTGSDGLYEQYF.

The CDR3 coding sequence is TGCGCCAGCAGCTCGGACACGAATTCACCCCTCCACTTT. Its protein product is CASSSDTNSPLHF. J is TRBJ1-6 and V is TRBV5-1; a possible D gene is TRBD1 (5 bases). Per germline, CDR1 SGHRS and CDR2 YFSETQ. The V and J ends lost 3 bases and 7 bases respectively, with 8 bases between them. The CDR3 is 13 residues long.

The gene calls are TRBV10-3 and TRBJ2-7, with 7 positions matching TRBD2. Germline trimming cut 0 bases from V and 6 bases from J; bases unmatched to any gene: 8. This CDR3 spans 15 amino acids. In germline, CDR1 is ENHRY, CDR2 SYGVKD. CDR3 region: CAISESRGGMGEQYF. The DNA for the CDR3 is TGTGCCATCAGTGAGTCGAGGGGAGGGATGGGCGAGCAGTACTTC.

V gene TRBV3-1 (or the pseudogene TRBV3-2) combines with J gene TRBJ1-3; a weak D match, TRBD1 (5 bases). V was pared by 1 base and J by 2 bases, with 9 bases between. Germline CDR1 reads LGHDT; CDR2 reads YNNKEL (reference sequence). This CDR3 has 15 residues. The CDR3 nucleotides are TGTGCCAGCAGCCAAGGAGAAGGGGCTGGAAACACCATATATTTT. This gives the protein CASSQGEGAGNTIYF.

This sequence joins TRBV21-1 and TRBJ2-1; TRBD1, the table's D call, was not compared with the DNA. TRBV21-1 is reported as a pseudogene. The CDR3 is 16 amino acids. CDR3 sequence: CASSKGTLQDYNEQFF. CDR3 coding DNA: TGTGCCAGCAGCAAAGGAACTCTACAGGATTACAATGAGCAGTTCTTC.

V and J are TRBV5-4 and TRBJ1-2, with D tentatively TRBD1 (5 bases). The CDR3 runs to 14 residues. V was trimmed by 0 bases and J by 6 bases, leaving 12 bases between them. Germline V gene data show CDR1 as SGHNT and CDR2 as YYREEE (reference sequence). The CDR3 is CASSLVDGGNGYTF. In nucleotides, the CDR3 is TGTGCCAGCAGCTTGGTGGATGGGGGGAATGGCTACACCTTC.

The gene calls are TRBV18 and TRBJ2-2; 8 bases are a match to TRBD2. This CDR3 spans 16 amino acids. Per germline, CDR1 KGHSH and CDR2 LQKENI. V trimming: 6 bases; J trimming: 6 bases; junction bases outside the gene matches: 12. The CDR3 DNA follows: TGTGCCAGCTCCCCAGTCCCGGGACTAGTGGCCGGGGAGCTGTTTTTT. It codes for CASSPVPGLVAGELFF.

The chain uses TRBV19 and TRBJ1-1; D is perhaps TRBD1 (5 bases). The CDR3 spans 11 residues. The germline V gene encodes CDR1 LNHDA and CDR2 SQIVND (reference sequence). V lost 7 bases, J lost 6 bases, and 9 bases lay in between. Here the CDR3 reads CASKGQPEAFF. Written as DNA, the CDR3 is TGTGCCAGTAAGGGGCAGCCTGAAGCTTTCTTT.

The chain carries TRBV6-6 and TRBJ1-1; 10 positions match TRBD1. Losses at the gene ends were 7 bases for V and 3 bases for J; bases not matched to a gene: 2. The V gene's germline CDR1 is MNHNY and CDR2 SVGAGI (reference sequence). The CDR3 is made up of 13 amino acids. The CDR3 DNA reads TGTGCCAGCAACGGACAGGGGGACACTGAAGCTTTCTTT. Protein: CASNGQGDTEAFF.

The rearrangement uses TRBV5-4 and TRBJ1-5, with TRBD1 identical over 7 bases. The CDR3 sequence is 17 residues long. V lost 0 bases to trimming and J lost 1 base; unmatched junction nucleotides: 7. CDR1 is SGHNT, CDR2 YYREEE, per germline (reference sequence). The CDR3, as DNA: TGTGCCAGCAGCTTGGGTCCTATGGGACAGAGCAATCAGCCCCAGCATTTT. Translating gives CASSLGPMGQSNQPQHF. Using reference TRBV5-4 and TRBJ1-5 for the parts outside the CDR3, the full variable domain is ETGVTQSPTHLIKTRGQQVTLRCSSQSGHNTVSWYQQALGQGPQFIFQYYREEENGRGNFPPRFSGLQFPNYSSELNVNALELDDSALYLCASSLGPMGQSNQPQHFGDGTRLSIL.

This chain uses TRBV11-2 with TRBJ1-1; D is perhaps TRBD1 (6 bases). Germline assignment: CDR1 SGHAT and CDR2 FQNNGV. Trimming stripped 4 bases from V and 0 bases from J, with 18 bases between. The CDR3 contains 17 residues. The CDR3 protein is CASSSEGTGPVNTEAFF. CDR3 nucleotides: TGTGCCAGCAGCTCCGAGGGTACAGGGCCTGTGAACACTGAAGCTTTCTTT.

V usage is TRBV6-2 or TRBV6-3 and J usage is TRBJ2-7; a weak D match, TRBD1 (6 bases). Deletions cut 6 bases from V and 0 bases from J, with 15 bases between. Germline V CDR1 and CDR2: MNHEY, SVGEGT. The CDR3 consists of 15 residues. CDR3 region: CASSPGTTPSYEQYF. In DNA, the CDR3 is TGTGCCAGCAGCCCCGGGACAACCCCCTCCTACGAGCAGTACTTC.

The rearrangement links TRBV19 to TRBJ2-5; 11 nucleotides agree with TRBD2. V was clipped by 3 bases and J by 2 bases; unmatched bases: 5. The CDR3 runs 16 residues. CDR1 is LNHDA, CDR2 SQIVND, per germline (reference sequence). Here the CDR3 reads CASSIGLAGGQETQYF. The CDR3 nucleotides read TGTGCCAGTAGTATTGGGCTAGCGGGAGGACAAGAGACCCAGTACTTC.

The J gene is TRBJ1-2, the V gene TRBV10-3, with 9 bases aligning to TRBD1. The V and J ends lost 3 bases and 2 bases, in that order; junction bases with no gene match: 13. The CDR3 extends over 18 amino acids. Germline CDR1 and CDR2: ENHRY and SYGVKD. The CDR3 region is CAISDYVQGARANYGYTF. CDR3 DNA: TGTGCCATCAGTGACTACGTACAGGGGGCCAGAGCGAACTATGGCTACACCTTC.

The CDR3, as DNA: TGCAGTGCTAGTGAGGGGGCCCAACTCTACGAGCAGTACTTC. Translated: CSASEGAQLYEQYF. This rearrangement joins TRBV20-1 to TRBJ2-7, with 7 bases fitting TRBD1. There are 14 residues in the CDR3. CDR1 and CDR2 from the germline V gene are DFQATT and SNEGSKA (reference sequence). The trim removed 3 bases at V and 3 bases at J, leaving 8 bases unmatched.

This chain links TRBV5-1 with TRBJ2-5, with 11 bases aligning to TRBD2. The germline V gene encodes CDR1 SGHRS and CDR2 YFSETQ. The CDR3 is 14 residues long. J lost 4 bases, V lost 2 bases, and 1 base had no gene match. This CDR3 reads CASSFGLAGETQYF. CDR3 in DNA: TGCGCCAGCAGCTTCGGACTAGCGGGAGAGACCCAGTACTTC. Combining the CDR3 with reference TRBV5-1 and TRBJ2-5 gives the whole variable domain KAGVTQTPRYLIKTRGQQVTLSCSPISGHRSVSWYQQTPGQGLQFLFEYFSETQRNKGNFPGRFSGRQFSNSRSEMNVSTLELGDSALYLCASSFGLAGETQYFGPGTRLLVL.

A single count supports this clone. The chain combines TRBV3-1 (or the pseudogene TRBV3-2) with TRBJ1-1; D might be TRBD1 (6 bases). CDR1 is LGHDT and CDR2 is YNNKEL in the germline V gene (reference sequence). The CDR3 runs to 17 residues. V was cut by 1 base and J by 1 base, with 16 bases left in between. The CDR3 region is CASSQGVTGQTNTEAFF. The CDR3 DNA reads TGTGCCAGCAGCCAAGGGGTAACCGGACAGACGAACACTGAAGCTTTCTTT.